The rows below give T cell receptor beta chains drawn from one sample of a study of T cell changes during pregnancy in multiple sclerosis. Clones were read by immunoSEQ multiplex PCR, and TCRdb kept only the in-frame ones, dropping some. Of about 99,000 clones in the sample, about 91% were seen once. The sample consisted of peripheral blood, taken after pregnancy. Every receptor here comes from a female donor with multiple sclerosis, enrolled in a pregnancy study. Each CDR3 is given with its conserved first and last residue. A D gene is named only where the DNA matches it firmly. Not all rows give a size; the values are once, few, many and, for expanded clones, a class.

size	J	V	D	DNA	CDR3
NA	TRBJ2-1	TRBV28	TRBD2	TGTGCCAGCAGTTTGCGGACTAGCGCGTACAATGAGCAGTTCTTC	CASSLRTSAYNEQFF
NA	TRBJ2-6	TRBV19	NA	TGTGCCAGTAGTTCCTCAGGGTCAGGGGCCAACGTCCTGACTTTC	CASSSSGSGANVLTF
NA	TRBJ1-1	TRBV28	TRBD1	TGTGCCAGCCGTCTCGGGACAGAAAACACTGAAGCTTTCTTT	CASRLGTENTEAFF
once	TRBJ1-6	TRBV13	NA	TGTGCCAGCAGCTTACGGACACGTCCTTCACCCCTCCACTTT	CASSLRTRPSPLHF
NA	TRBJ1-1	TRBV7-2	NA	TGTGCCAGCAGCTTAGGGCTGGGAGGGGTTTGGAGAATGAACACTGAAGCTTTCTTT	CASSLGLGGVWRMNTEAFF
NA	TRBJ2-3	TRBV5-1	NA	TGCGCCAGCAGCTTTCGACAAAGCACAGATACGCAGTATTTT	CASSFRQSTDTQYF
NA	TRBJ2-1	TRBV7-9	NA	TGTGCCAGCAGCCCCCCCGCGGGGTGGGGCAATGAGCAGTTCTTC	CASSPPAGWGNEQFF
NA	TRBJ2-1	TRBV15	TRBD1	TGTGCCACCAGCGCGGGACAGGAGTACAATGAGCAGTTCTTC	CATSAGQEYNEQFF
NA	TRBJ1-5	TRBV5-5	TRBD1	TGTGCCAGCAGCTTACAGGGGGCAGGGCAGCCCCAGCATTTT	CASSLQGAGQPQHF
NA	TRBJ1-2	TRBV10-2	TRBD1	TGCGCCAGCAGCCGGACAGGGGACGGCTACACCTTC	CASSRTGDGYTF
NA	TRBJ2-5	TRBV6-5	TRBD2	TGTGCCAGCGGAGGGACTAGCGGGAAGGGAGAGACCCAGTACTTC	CASGGTSGKGETQYF
NA	TRBJ1-1	TRBV27	TRBD1	TGTGCCAGCAGCCCGACAGGGGGCGCGGGGACTGAAGCTTTCTTT	CASSPTGGAGTEAFF
NA	TRBJ1-2	TRBV4-2	TRBD1	TGTGCCAGCAGCCAAGGGGGACAGGGGTTCTTTCGGGGCTACACCTTC	CASSQGGQGFFRGYTF
NA	TRBJ1-2	TRBV5-1	TRBD1	TGCGCCAGCAGCTTGGCGCTCCTCGGACAGGCCGGCTACACCTTC	CASSLALLGQAGYTF
NA	TRBJ2-7	TRBV11-2	NA	TGTGCCAGCAGCTTAGGAATCGACAGGTTCTACGAGCAGTACTTC	CASSLGIDRFYEQYF
NA	TRBJ2-2	TRBV4-3	TRBD2	TGCGCCAGCAGCCAGGGACTAGCGGGGGGTTCCACCGGGGAGCTGTTTTTT	CASSQGLAGGSTGELFF
NA	TRBJ1-2	TRBV7-9	TRBD1	TGTGCCAGCAGCCGACAGGGCGGCTACACCTTC	CASSRQGGYTF
NA	TRBJ1-1	TRBV6-1	NA	TGTGCCAGCAGTGAAGTCACAGGGTTTGACACTGAAGCTTTCTTT	CASSEVTGFDTEAFF
NA	TRBJ2-3	TRBV9	NA	TGTGCCAGCAGCGGCGCTCGGAGTCGGGGCACAGATACGCAGTATTTT	CASSGARSRGTDTQYF
few	TRBJ2-1	TRBV6-1	NA	TGTGCCAGCAGTCCCCGAACGGGGTCCTACAATGAGCAGTTCTTC	CASSPRTGSYNEQFF
NA	TRBJ1-1	TRBV10-3	TRBD1	TGTGCCGTCCGGGACAGGGAGGGCACTGAAGCTTTCTTT	CAVRDREGTEAFF
NA	TRBJ2-7	TRBV9	NA	TGTGCCAGCAGCCCAAGACAGAGCCCACTCCCCGAGCAGTACTTC	CASSPRQSPLPEQYF
NA	TRBJ2-7	TRBV5-1	NA	TGCGCCAGCAGCCTCATGGACAACTCCTACGAGCAGTACTTC	CASSLMDNSYEQYF
many	TRBJ1-2	TRBV5-1	NA	TGCGCCAGCAGCTTGGCAGGGGCAGCTAACTATGGCTACACCTTC	CASSLAGAANYGYTF
NA	TRBJ2-2	TRBV6-4	TRBD2	TGTGCCAGCAGTGACACAACGAGGACTAGCGTCACCGGGGAGCTGTTTTTT	CASSDTTRTSVTGELFF
NA	TRBJ1-5	TRBV30	NA	TGTGCCTGGAGTTTTTGGGGACAAAATGGGAATCAGCCCCAGCACTTT	CAWSFWGQNGNQPQHF
NA	TRBJ2-1	TRBV30	TRBD2	TGTGCCTGGAGCCTACGGGGGAGGGGCTATTATGAGCAGTTCTTC	CAWSLRGRGYYEQFF
NA	TRBJ2-7	TRBV30	TRBD2	TGTGCCTGGCGCGGGGGATCCTACGAGCAGTACTTC	CAWRGGSYEQYF